This TCR beta chain was profiled in a study of CD8 T cells in Susac syndrome. In the case of this clonotype: Its specificity is unknown.

CD8+ and CD4+ T cells from blood underwent TCR beta sequencing, which was carried out in a high-throughput format. With random hexamers, roughly 0.45 to 1 ug RNA was reverse transcribed. One entry per CDR3 protein, called by TCRdb with MiXCR from the immunoSEQ multiplex PCR reads. The sample has 150,000 to 200,000 distinct CDR3 sequences, approximately 93% seen once. Germline values: CDR1 DFQATT, CDR2 SNEGSKA (reference sequence). The V end was cut by 8 bases, the J end by 1 base, with 14 bases between. The CDR3 spans 13 residues. Study-wide results and limits: The study acknowledged a relatively small number of individuals in its TCR sequencing and HLA analysis.

Input material: CD4+ T cells from PBMCs. This clonotype was obtained from a human donor in good health. J is TRBJ1-2 and V is TRBV20-1; D gene ambiguous. The CDR3: CSSESDRNYGYTF. The CDR3 nucleotides are TGCAGTTCAGAATCGGACCGTAACTATGGCTACACCTTC.